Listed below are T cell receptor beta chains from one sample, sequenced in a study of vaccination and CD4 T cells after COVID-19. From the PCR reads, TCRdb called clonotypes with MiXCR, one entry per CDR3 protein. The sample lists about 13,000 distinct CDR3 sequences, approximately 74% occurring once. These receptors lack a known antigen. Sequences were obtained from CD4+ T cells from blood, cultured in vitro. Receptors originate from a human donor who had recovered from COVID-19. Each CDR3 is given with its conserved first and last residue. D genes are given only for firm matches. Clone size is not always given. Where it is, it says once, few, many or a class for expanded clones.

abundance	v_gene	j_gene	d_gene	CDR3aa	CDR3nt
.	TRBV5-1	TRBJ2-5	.	CASTTLFGSGTQYF	TGCGCCAGCACCACTCTTTTCGGATCGGGGACCCAGTACTTC
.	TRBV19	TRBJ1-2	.	CASSIQFQGDYGYTF	TGTGCCAGTAGTATACAGTTTCAAGGGGACTATGGCTACACCTTC
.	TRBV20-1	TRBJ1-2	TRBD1	CSARSDRTPNYGYTF	TGCAGTGCTAGGTCGGACAGGACTCCTAACTATGGCTACACCTTC
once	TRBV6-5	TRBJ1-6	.	CASSYSSSPLHF	TGTGCCAGCAGTTACTCGTCATCACCCCTCCACTTT
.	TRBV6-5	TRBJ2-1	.	CASSYHTQSRYNEQFF	TGTGCCAGCAGTTACCACACCCAGAGCCGATACAATGAGCAGTTCTTC
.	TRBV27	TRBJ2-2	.	CASRRDRGSTGELFF	TGTGCCAGCAGACGAGACAGAGGATCTACCGGGGAGCTGTTTTTT
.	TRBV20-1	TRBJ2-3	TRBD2	CSAAHLTSGRADTQYF	TGCAGTGCTGCCCACCTCACTAGCGGGAGGGCAGATACGCAGTATTTT
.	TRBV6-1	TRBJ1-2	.	CASSKQTADKRGYTF	TGTGCCAGCAGTAAACAGACCGCGGACAAACGGGGCTACACCTTC
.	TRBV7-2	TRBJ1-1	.	CASSLGTVNTEAFF	TGTGCCAGCAGCTTAGGGACAGTTAACACTGAAGCTTTCTTT
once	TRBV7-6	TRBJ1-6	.	CASSSHSALHF	TGTGCCAGCAGCTCCCACTCAGCCCTCCACTTT
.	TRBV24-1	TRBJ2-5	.	CATSDSRLRVRQETQYF	TGTGCCACCAGTGATTCCCGACTCCGTGTAAGACAAGAGACCCAGTACTTC
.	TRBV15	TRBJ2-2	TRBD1	CATSRRQGDTGELFF	TGTGCCACCAGCAGGAGACAGGGCGACACCGGGGAGCTGTTTTTT
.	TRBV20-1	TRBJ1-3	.	CSARSPNTIYF	TGCAGTGCTAGGAGTCCGAACACCATATATTTT
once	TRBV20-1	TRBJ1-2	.	CRIPEPWGAHGYTF	TGCCGAATACCTGAGCCGTGGGGGGCGCATGGCTACACCTTC
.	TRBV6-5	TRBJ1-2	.	CASSYSGSPTNYGYTF	TGTGCCAGCAGTTACTCGGGGAGCCCCACTAACTATGGCTACACCTTC
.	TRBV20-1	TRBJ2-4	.	CSELGRRENIQYF	TGCAGTGAACTTGGGCGCAGGGAAAACATTCAGTACTTC
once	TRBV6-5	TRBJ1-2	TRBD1	CASSYGTGIGYTF	TGTGCCAGCAGTTACGGGACAGGTATTGGCTACACCTTC
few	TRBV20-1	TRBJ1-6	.	CSARGRTSYNSPLHF	TGCAGTGCTAGAGGTCGGACCTCCTATAATTCACCCCTCCACTTT
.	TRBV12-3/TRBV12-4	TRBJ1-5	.	CASSVGGNQPQHF	TGTGCCAGCAGCGTGGGAGGTAATCAGCCCCAGCATTTT
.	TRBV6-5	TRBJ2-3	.	CASSYRLNTDTQYF	TGTGCCAGCAGTTACCGGCTGAACACAGATACGCAGTATTTT
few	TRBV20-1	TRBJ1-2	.	CSAKGGMDGYTF	TGCAGTGCTAAGGGCGGTATGGATGGCTACACCTTC
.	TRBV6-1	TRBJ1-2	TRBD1	CASSGGWDRAKHYGYTF	TGTGCCAGCAGCGGGGGGTGGGACAGGGCTAAACACTATGGCTACACCTTC
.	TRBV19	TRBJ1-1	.	CASIPDGNTEAFF	TGTGCCAGTATCCCAGACGGGAACACTGAAGCTTTCTTT
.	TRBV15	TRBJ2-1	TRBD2	CATSKASGRYNEQFF	TGTGCCACCAGCAAGGCTAGCGGGCGATACAATGAGCAGTTCTTC
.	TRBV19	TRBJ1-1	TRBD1	CASSILVDRANTEAFF	TGTGCCAGTAGTATCCTGGTCGACAGGGCGAACACTGAAGCTTTCTTT
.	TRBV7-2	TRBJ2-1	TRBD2	CASSLASGIGYNEQFF	TGTGCCAGCAGCTTAGCCAGCGGGATTGGCTACAATGAGCAGTTCTTC
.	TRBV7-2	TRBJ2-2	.	CASSLVGRSNTGELFF	TGTGCCAGCAGCTTAGTGGGGAGGTCGAACACCGGGGAGCTGTTTTTT
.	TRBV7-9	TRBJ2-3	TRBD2	CASRTGDYLGTDTQYF	TGTGCCAGCAGGACCGGGGACTACCTGGGCACAGATACGCAGTATTTT
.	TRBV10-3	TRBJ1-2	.	CATGAVQPLRGGYTF	TGTGCCACCGGGGCGGTGCAGCCGCTTCGGGGTGGCTACACCTTC
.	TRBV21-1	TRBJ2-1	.	CASSKKVGGRCRGQFF	TGTGCCAGCAGCAAAAAGGTGGGAGGACGATGTAGAGGGCAGTTCTTC
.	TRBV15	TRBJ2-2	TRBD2	CATSRGGSGNGGELFF	TGTGCCACCAGCAGGGGGGGGAGCGGGAATGGCGGGGAGCTGTTTTTT
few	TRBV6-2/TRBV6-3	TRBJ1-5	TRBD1	CASSRQGGNQPQHF	TGTGCCAGCAGTCGACAGGGAGGAAATCAGCCCCAGCATTTT
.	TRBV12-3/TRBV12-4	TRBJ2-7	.	CASSFDLYYEQYF	TGTGCCAGCAGTTTTGACTTATATTACGAGCAGTACTTC
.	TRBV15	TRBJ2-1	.	CATSRTRSRGLNEQFF	TGTGCCACCAGCAGAACAAGGTCCCGGGGGCTCAATGAGCAGTTCTTC
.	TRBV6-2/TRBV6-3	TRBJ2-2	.	CASSYSNTGELFF	TGTGCCAGCAGTTACTCGAACACCGGGGAGCTGTTTTTT
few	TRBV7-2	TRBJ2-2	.	CASSSPNTGELFF	TGTGCCAGCAGCTCACCGAACACCGGGGAGCTGTTTTTT
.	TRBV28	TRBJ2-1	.	CASRLGGLLYNEQFF	TGTGCCAGCAGACTGGGGGGTCTCCTCTACAATGAGCAGTTCTTC
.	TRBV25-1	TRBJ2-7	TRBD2	CASDPWRESYEQYF	TGTGCCAGCGACCCTTGGCGGGAGAGCTACGAGCAGTACTTC
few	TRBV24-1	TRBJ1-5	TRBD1	CATSDPTGRQPQHF	TGTGCCACCAGTGATCCGACAGGGAGGCAGCCCCAGCATTTT
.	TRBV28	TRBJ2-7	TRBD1	CASSLVPGQGAQGGEQYF	TGTGCCAGCAGTTTGGTTCCGGGACAGGGGGCGCAGGGAGGGGAGCAGTACTTC
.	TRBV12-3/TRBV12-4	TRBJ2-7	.	CASSLRGWNEQYF	TGTGCCAGCAGTTTAAGGGGTTGGAACGAGCAGTACTTC
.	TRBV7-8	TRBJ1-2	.	CASSLRSLTVFYGYTF	TGTGCCAGCAGCTTACGGTCCCTGACAGTTTTTTATGGCTACACCTTC
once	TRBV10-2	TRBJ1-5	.	CASSESGQISNQPQHF	TGCGCCAGCAGTGAGTCTGGGCAGATTAGCAATCAGCCCCAGCATTTT
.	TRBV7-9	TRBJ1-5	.	CASSSGFSNQPQHF	TGTGCCAGCAGCTCGGGGTTTAGCAATCAGCCCCAGCATTTT
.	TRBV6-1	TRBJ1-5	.	CASSRGAGNQPQHF	TGTGCCAGCAGTCGAGGGGCAGGCAATCAGCCCCAGCATTTT
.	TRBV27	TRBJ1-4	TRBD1	CASSLWGDTGGLLTNEKLFF	TGTGCCAGCAGTTTATGGGGGGACACAGGGGGCCTTCTAACTAATGAAAAACTGTTTTTT
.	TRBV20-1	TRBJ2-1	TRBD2	CSARYRTSGRITYNEQFF	TGCAGTGCTAGATACCGGACTAGCGGGAGGATCACCTACAATGAGCAGTTCTTC
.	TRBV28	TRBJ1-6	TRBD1	CASRLTGTAYNSPLHF	TGTGCCAGCAGACTAACCGGGACAGCCTATAATTCACCCCTCCACTTT
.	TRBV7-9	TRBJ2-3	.	CASSNSGTFSTDTQYF	TGTGCCAGCAGCAATAGCGGAACTTTTAGCACAGATACGCAGTATTTT
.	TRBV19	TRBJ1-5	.	CASDGRQSNQPQHF	TGTGCCAGTGATGGACGTCAAAGCAATCAGCCCCAGCATTTT
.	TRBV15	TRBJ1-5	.	CATSRGGQGGQPQHF	TGTGCCACCAGCAGAGGTGGGCAGGGAGGCCAGCCCCAGCATTTT
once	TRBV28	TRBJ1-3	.	CATLNQPYSGNTIYF	TGTGCCACCCTCAATCAGCCTTACTCTGGAAACACCATATATTTT
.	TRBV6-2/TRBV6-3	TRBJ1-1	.	CASGLRGNTEAFF	TGTGCCAGCGGCCTCAGGGGGAACACTGAAGCTTTCTTT
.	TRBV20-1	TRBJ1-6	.	CSANPTSGSPLHF	TGCAGTGCTAATCCCACATCAGGATCACCCCTCCACTTT
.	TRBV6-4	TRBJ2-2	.	CASSVEGGTGELFF	TGTGCCAGCAGTGTAGAGGGCGGCACCGGGGAGCTGTTTTTT